Sequencing of this T cell receptor beta chain was carried out in a study of cytomegalovirus exposure and HLA in healthy donors. Study-wide points: A later look showed TCR association rates differing by HLA locus, highest for DRB1 and lowest for HLA-C.

The CDR3 length is 17 residues. Germline V gene sequence: CDR1 LNHNV, CDR2 YYDKDF (reference sequence). Trimming cost V 0 bases and J 6 bases, with 17 bases left between them. About this clone itself: Antigen specificity is unknown.

The PCR used 60 Vbeta and 13 Jbeta primers. Sequenced by immunoSEQ multiplex PCR; TCRdb stores in-frame clones only, minus some. The data show approximately 100,000 clones, 76% seen once. This chain uses TRBV15 with TRBJ1-4; D gene uncertain. This receptor was obtained from a middle-aged man in good health and CMV-seronegative. Sequenced input: PBMCs. This CDR3 reads CATSRDLPAFGDEKLFF. The CDR3 nucleotides are TGTGCCACCAGCAGAGATCTCCCAGCCTTCGGGGATGAAAAACTGTTTTTT.